This T cell receptor (beta chain) was sequenced during a study of blood T cells in healthy people across ages. Primed by a sample-barcoded 5' primer and a J-beta primer mix, a second PCR proceeded for 7 to 11 cycles. Each cDNA molecule, via a template-switch adaptor with 12 random nucleotides, was tagged. TCRdb fed the 5' RACE reads into MiXCR, producing one record per CDR3 protein. This sample has under 750,000 distinct CDR3 sequences; roughly 43% occur once, and the top ten carry approximately 23%. This clonotype turned up a few times. V lost 5 bases and J lost 7, with 9 bases in between. This CDR3 contains 11 residues. Germline assignment: CDR1 SQVTM and CDR2 ANQGSEA.

The V call is TRBV29-1, the J call TRBJ2-1; no clear D gene. The receptor was derived from an elderly man in good health. Source material: blood. The CDR3, as DNA: TGCAGCGTTCTCCATCCGAATGAGCAGTTCTTC. Translation gives CSVLHPNEQFF.